The 16 T cell receptor beta chains presented below share a single source sample, sequenced in a study of blood T cell repertoires in COVID-19. Clones were read by immunoSEQ multiplex PCR, and TCRdb kept only the in-frame ones, dropping some. There are about 240,000 clones in the sample; approximately 83% occur only once, and just over 3% lies in the top ten. The sequencing sample was made of peripheral blood. The receptors here all came from a woman aged 25 to 39 who had recovered from COVID-19.

The genes are TRBV4-3 and TRBJ1-1, with D possibly matching TRBD1 (6 bases). From germline, CDR1 is LGHNA and CDR2 YSLEER. The V end lost 3 bases, the J end lost 4 bases, and 15 bases lay between the germline ends. The CDR3 is 15 amino acids. CDR3 amino acids: CASSHSQGWVTEAFF. The CDR3 nucleotides are TGCGCCAGCAGCCACTCACAGGGCTGGGTCACTGAAGCTTTCTTT.

This clone was counted between two and nine times. The chain recombines TRBV11-2 with TRBJ2-1; D gene uncertain. Per the germline V gene, CDR1 is SGHAT and CDR2 is FQNNGV. The CDR3 sequence is 13 residues long. With 2 bases removed from V and 6 bases from J, the gap between germline ends came to 8 bases. The DNA for the CDR3 is TGTGCCAGCAGCTTATCCAGGTTCAATGAGCAGTTCTTC. Its translation is CASSLSRFNEQFF.

The V call is TRBV18, the J call TRBJ2-1; D is ambiguous. Trimming removed 0 bases at V and 7 bases at J, with 10 bases between. The CDR3 is 14 amino acids. Germline V lookup: CDR1 KGHSH, CDR2 LQKENI. DNA for the CDR3: TGTGCCAGCTCACCACCGCCTCAGAGGAATGAGCAGTTCTTC. It encodes CASSPPPQRNEQFF. The variable domain in full, completed from reference TRBV18 and TRBJ2-1, reads NAGVMQNPRHLVRRRGQEARLRCSPMKGHSHVYWYRQLPEEGLKFMVYLQKENIIDESGMPKERFSAEFPKEGPSILRIQQVVRGDSAAYFCASSPPPQRNEQFFGPGTRLTVL.

The chain couples TRBV6-6 to TRBJ1-5; the match to TRBD1 covers 8 bases. The CDR3 has 14 amino acids. The V gene's germline CDR1 is MNHNY and CDR2 SVGAGI (reference sequence). V shed 5 bases and J 5 bases; nucleotides not matched to a gene: 5. The CDR3 sequence: CASSQIQGDQPQHF. The CDR3 nucleotides read TGTGCCAGCAGTCAAATACAGGGGGATCAGCCCCAGCATTTT.

The chain links TRBV7-3 to TRBJ2-1; D perhaps matches TRBD1 (5 bases). CDR1 and CDR2 (germline): SGHTA, FQGTGA. The CDR3 spans 15 residues. Between the trimmed V and J ends, which lost 3 bases and 3 bases, there was a span of 12 bases. CDR3 loop: CASSFARASYNEQFF. The CDR3 nucleotides read TGTGCCAGCAGCTTTGCCAGGGCCAGCTACAATGAGCAGTTCTTC.

This chain joins TRBV4-3 and TRBJ1-1; 11 nucleotides line up with TRBD1. The germline gives CDR1 LGHNA, CDR2 YSLEER. This CDR3 is 21 amino acids long. The V and J ends lost 2 bases and 1 base, in that order; junction bases with no gene match: 18. The CDR3 sequence: CASSQTPDRGRWGTPNTEAFF. For the CDR3, the DNA is TGCGCCAGCAGCCAAACCCCGGACAGGGGGCGGTGGGGAACTCCGAACACTGAAGCTTTCTTT.

The chain employs TRBV2 and TRBJ1-1; the D gene is possibly TRBD1 (5 bases). Germline-derived CDR1 and CDR2 are SNHLY and FYNNEI. V was clipped by 1 base and J by 0 bases, with 9 bases between them. This CDR3 region has 15 residues. The CDR3 bases are TGTGCCAGCAGTGAAGTCAGGGAAATGAACACTGAAGCTTTCTTT. It encodes CASSEVREMNTEAFF. Based on the CDR3 plus reference TRBV2 and TRBJ1-1, the full variable domain is EPEVTQTPSHQVTQMGQEVILRCVPISNHLYFYWYRQILGQKVEFLVSFYNNEISEKSEIFDDQFSVERPDGSNFTLKIRSTKLEDSAMYFCASSEVREMNTEAFFGQGTRLTVV.

The chain joins TRBV7-2 to TRBJ2-5, with 7 bases lining up with TRBD2. The junction had 2 bases not matched to a gene; V was cut back by 2 bases and J by 5 bases. The germline gives CDR1 SGHTA, CDR2 FQGNSA. The CDR3 totals 13 residues. Here the CDR3 reads CASSLSGVETQYF. CDR3 sequence (DNA): TGTGCCAGCAGCTTAAGCGGGGTGGAGACCCAGTACTTC. The full variable domain, with the rest looked up from reference TRBV7-2 and TRBJ2-5, is GAGVSQSPSNKVTEKGKDVELRCDPISGHTALYWYRQSLGQGLEFLIYFQGNSAPDKSGLPSDRFSAERTGGSVSTLTIQRTQQEDSAVYLCASSLSGVETQYFGPGTRLLVL.

This chain uses TRBV7-7 with TRBJ2-2, with D maybe TRBD1 (6 bases). This CDR3 is built from 15 residues. CDR1 SSHAT and CDR2 FNYEAQ come from the germline V gene (reference sequence). With 2 bases removed from V and 3 bases from J, the gap between germline ends came to 10 bases. CDR3 sequence reads: CASSLTNRDTGELFF. Here the CDR3 DNA reads TGTGCCAGCAGCTTAACGAACAGGGACACCGGGGAGCTGTTTTTT.

The V and J genes are TRBV27 and TRBJ1-1, with D unresolved. V was clipped by 3 bases and J by 8 bases, with 13 bases between them. The CDR3 spans 13 residues. The V gene's germline CDR1 is MNHEY and CDR2 SMNVEV (reference sequence). The CDR3 region is CASSLVIGREAFF. In nucleotides, the CDR3 is TGTGCCAGCAGTTTGGTGATTGGCAGGGAAGCTTTCTTT.

The genes are TRBV27 and TRBJ1-2; D may be TRBD1 (5 bases). V lost 5 bases, J lost 7 bases, and 14 bases lay in between. The CDR3 sequence is 13 residues long. Germline V CDR1 and CDR2: MNHEY, SMNVEV (reference sequence). Written as DNA, the CDR3 is TGTGCCAGCAGTCCGGCAGGGTCGGTTGGCTACACCTTC. It encodes CASSPAGSVGYTF.

This chain joins TRBV11-1 and TRBJ1-2, with TRBD1 matching over 9 bases. Germline assignment: CDR1 SGHAT and CDR2 FQDESV (reference sequence). The CDR3 consists of 13 residues. V gave up 5 bases and J gave up 5 bases; unmatched junction bases: 3. The CDR3 reads CASSPGQGYGYTF. CDR3 DNA sequence: TGTGCCAGCAGCCCCGGACAGGGGTATGGCTACACCTTC.

V gene TRBV4-1 combines with J gene TRBJ1-1; D gene unclear. The CDR3 runs 15 residues. V was clipped by 4 bases and J by 2 bases, with 14 bases between them. CDR1 and CDR2 from the germline V gene are MGHRA and YSYEKL. CDR3 region: CASSPVAARNTEAFF. CDR3 DNA: TGCGCCAGCAGCCCAGTCGCGGCCCGTAACACTGAAGCTTTCTTT.

The CDR3 DNA is TGTGCCAGCAGTACGGGATGGGCTAACTATGGCTACACCTTC. It yields the protein CASSTGWANYGYTF. J is TRBJ1-2 and V is TRBV6-5; D unresolved. V shed 5 bases and J shed 0 bases, with 10 bases lying between them. The CDR3 is 14 residues long. Germline CDR1 and CDR2: MNHEY and SVGAGI.

The chain carries TRBV7-2 and TRBJ2-7, with 8 bases that match TRBD1. The V gene end was trimmed by 5 bases and the J gene end by 3 bases; junction bases not matched to a gene: 9. The length of the CDR3 is 15 residues. Looked up from germline, CDR1 is SGHTA and CDR2 is FQGNSA. CDR3 residues: CASSPGQGGFYEQYF. CDR3 coding DNA: TGTGCCAGCAGCCCCGGACAGGGCGGATTCTACGAGCAGTACTTC.

The V call is TRBV6-7, the J call TRBJ1-2, with 9 bases aligning to TRBD1. TRBV6-7 is an ORF, and what it does is uncertain. V shed 1 base and J 5 bases; nucleotides not matched to a gene: 5. The CDR3 is made up of 15 amino acids. Written as DNA, the CDR3 is TGTGCCAGCAGTTACTACAGGGGGCGGAGATATGGCTACACCTTC. Its translation: CASSYYRGRRYGYTF.